This TCR beta chain was obtained from a study of naive and memory T cell subsets. Study conclusions and caveats: Especially in CD8 cells, naive repertoires contained a few larger clonotypes, possibly CD45RA-re-expressing memory cells.

Regarding this clonotype: Its antigen is still unknown.

Two oligonucleotides, mixed equimolar, formed the beta constant-region primer covering TRBC1 and TRBC2. Ligated cDNA was amplified by four rounds of PCR with nested alpha and beta constant-region primers and SP2. TCRdb redid the calling of the UMI-ligation and nested PCR reads with MiXCR, one entry per CDR3 protein. The data show roughly 100,000 distinct CDR3 sequences, with about 11% seen just once and 0.13% held by the top ten. V was clipped by 7 bases and J by 11 bases, with 13 bases between them. CDR1 is MDHEN, CDR2 SYDVKM, per germline. The CDR3 is 11 amino acids. The rearrangement uses TRBV28 and TRBJ2-3; D is possibly TRBD1 (6 bases). This clonotype was sampled from a human donor in good health. The material sequenced was naive CD4+ T cells from blood. CDR3 DNA sequence: TGTGCCAGCACCGCCTGGGGGCAGCAGTATTTT. It specifies CASTAWGQQYF.